Given below is one T cell receptor beta chain in context. Its target is unknown. These data belong to a study of T cell responses to AZD1222 COVID-19 vaccine. Study conclusions and caveats: Unmutated variant regions reportedly attract nearly half of all spike-specific TCRs.

The CDR3 has 13 amino acids. V trimming: 7 bases; J trimming: 6 bases; junction bases outside the gene matches: 3. The germline V gene encodes CDR1 LNHDA and CDR2 SQIVND (reference sequence). The assay was immunoSEQ multiplex PCR, and TCRdb's table has in-frame clones only and misses some. The data show roughly 76,000 clones, roughly 88% seen once. The clonotype originates from an adult in good health. This sample comprised peripheral blood, obtained on day 0 of AZD1222 vaccination. This chain uses TRBV19 with TRBJ2-3; 11 nucleotides match TRBD2. The DNA of the CDR3 is TGTGCCAGTAAGACTAGCGGGGTTGATACGCAGTATTTT. As protein: CASKTSGVDTQYF.